This T cell receptor (beta chain) was documented in a study of somatic mutations in cytotoxic T cells in rheumatoid arthritis (TCRdb year 2017). Describing the broader study: Right after diagnosis and prior to the start of any treatment, roughly 33 ml EDTA of peripheral blood was drawn from patients. Some T-cell populations stained with V beta antibodies were sorted by flow on a FACSAria II or Sony SH800 to nearly 100% purity, with sorted V beta1+ cells additionally subjected to TCRB sequencing. The study asked whether expanded CD8+ T-cell clones in newly diagnosed, untreated rheumatoid arthritis carry somatic mutations, and used TCRB deep sequencing to characterize clonality. For 55 to 70 rheumatoid arthritis patients and 20 healthy controls, TCRB deep sequencing was carried out. Patients and controls did not essentially differ in median age, which was nearly identical between the groups.

TCRB CDR3 sequencing used the immunoSEQ assay on genomic DNA. The paper's processing steps were these. Only a few patient CD8+ clones larger than 1% matched published virus-specific TCRB sequences when compared against them. The analyses included only productive TCRB rearrangements. Clonality was expressed as a Shannon entropy-based productive clonality index, with each clone defined by a unique TCRB CDR3 sequence. Repertoire overlap for a pair of samples was computed from each clone's template counts relative to total templates per sample. V-gene usage measured by flow cytometry correlated with TCRB sequencing V-gene usage, with a Spearman r of 0.6 to 0.65. In its TCRdb copy, this immuneACCESS table keeps in-frame sequences only and misses some clones. Where compared with another copy, unresolved V genes explain less than half of these, and the others have no known cause. That table gives V, J and clone size, and the DNA gave D and trimming. The sample table lists 15,000 or so clones, approximately 77% of them with a count of one. The top ten clonotypes cover roughly 10% of the sample.

Flow cytometry confirmed the purity of CD4+ and CD8+ cells that had been isolated by positive magnetic bead selection on an AutoMACS. Clonal expansions were first screened by flow cytometry with a TCR V beta antibody panel, then characterized by TCRB deep sequencing of sorted CD8+ fractions. Isolation of peripheral blood mononuclear cells was done through Ficoll-Paque PLUS density gradient separation. Nucleospin Tissue or Tissue XS kits were used to extract DNA from CD4-enriched, CD8-enriched or PBMC samples, and a Qubit 2.0 fluorometer was used for quantification. The investigation overall reported the following: CD8+ clonality increased with age in patients (Spearman r of about 0.49) but not in healthy controls. The expanded CD8+ clones had unknown antigen targets, and not appearing in virus-specific databases did not rule out that they were virus-specific. In about an eighth of the roughly 65 patients, more than 20% of CD8+ cells belonged to the largest CD8+ clone, while several identical CD8+ TCRB sequences were shared between blood and synovial fluid. The slight TRBV07 underrepresentation in patients was not adjusted for multiple comparisons. CD8+ T-cell clonality did not differ significantly between rheumatoid arthritis patients and age-matched healthy controls.

This clone was detected once. Its specific antigen is unknown. One base away there is no much larger clone; base qualities are not given. Spanning cysteine to phenylalanine, the CDR3 consists of 11 amino acids. The retained sequence is limited to the CDR3, 33 bases, with the frame set at the first base. The germline V gene encodes CDR1 MNHEY and CDR2 SMNVEV (reference sequence). The junction shows trimming of 4 bases on V and 8 bases on J, plus 6 bases between the germline ends. The clonotype originates from an adult with rheumatoid arthritis. The chain uses TRBV27 and TRBJ2-1; the D gene remains uncertain. Sequenced: CD8+ T cells sorted from blood. CDR3 sequence: CASSSWDEQFF. The DNA sequence is TGTGCCAGCAGTTCGTGGGATGAGCAGTTCTTC.